Detailed here is one T cell receptor (beta chain). The antigen is not known. This sample was included in a study of T cell responses to AZD1222 COVID-19 vaccine. Findings and limits, study-wide: Researchers took repertoire samples only after the peak T cell response had come. Nearly half of spike-specific TCRs reportedly target unmutated variant regions. Compared with day 0, the breadth and depth of the Spike-specific TCR repertoire rose significantly after two doses of AZD1222.

Repertoires were generated with immunoSEQ multiplex PCR, while TCRdb's copy carries only in-frame clones and drops some. Among tens of thousands of clones listed, 80% to 95% were seen once. The germline V gene encodes CDR1 MDHEN and CDR2 SYDVKM. V was cut by 7 bases and J by 4 bases, with 5 bases left in between. There are 11 residues in the CDR3. The sample here was peripheral blood, taken on day 0 of MenACWY control vaccination. V and J are TRBV28 and TRBJ2-4; D ambiguous. This receptor was taken from an adult in good health. The CDR3 protein is CASTQKNIQYF. The CDR3 bases are TGTGCCAGCACCCAAAAAAACATTCAGTACTTC.